Sequencing of this T cell receptor (beta chain) was carried out in a study of OX40 agonist ivuxolimab in advanced cancers. The data were produced by immunoSEQ multiplex PCR, yet TCRdb's version contains in-frame clones alone and is incomplete. The data contain 65,000 to 70,000 clones, 65% to 85% of them singletons. This clone appeared a single time. CDR3 length: 15 residues. With 3 bases removed from V and 8 bases from J, the gap between germline ends came to 19 bases. Per germline, CDR1 LGHNA and CDR2 YNFKEQ. The receptor was derived from an adult with an advanced solid tumor such as melanoma, head and neck, liver or kidney cancer. This material consisted of CD4+ or CD8+ T cells sorted from blood, taken in a trial of the OX40 agonist ivuxolimab. The chain is built from TRBV4-2 and TRBJ1-1; D possibly corresponds to TRBD1 (5 bases). The CDR3 nucleotides are TGTGCCAGCAGCCAGCAAACAGGAGGAGGGAGCGAAGCTTTCTTT. It is translated as CASSQQTGGGSEAFF.